This TCR beta chain appears in the sequencing data of a study of shared clonotypes between healthy human individuals. General study results and limits: Richness estimates generally favored naive over memory subsets.

There are 14 residues in the CDR3. Germline V gives CDR1 SGHAT, CDR2 FQNNGV. The V end lost 4 bases, the J end lost 11 bases, and 15 bases lay between the germline ends. Method: immunoSEQ multiplex PCR; TCRdb's copy keeps in-frame clones and lacks some. This repertoire shows just over 2,000,000 clones, 85% to 95% found once; its top ten account for around 0.13%. Donors were Caucasian adults residing in Nashville, Tennessee, USA. On this clone: Its cognate antigen is unknown.

Sequencing was performed on naive CD4+ T cells sorted from blood. The subset denotes: CD45RA+ positively selected. This sequence joins TRBV11-2 and TRBJ1-6; D uncertain. The source is a man younger than 35 in good health. CDR3 amino acids: CASSSSTNSTPLHF. CDR3 sequence (DNA): TGTGCCAGCAGCTCATCAACGAATAGCACACCCCTCCACTTT.